This T cell receptor beta chain appears in the sequencing data of a study of T-cell memory formation after mild COVID-19. At the level of the study: TCR clusters showed largely donor specificity.

The ends were cut back, 1 base at V and 4 bases at J, with 8 bases in the middle. CDR1 LNHDA and CDR2 SQIVND come from the germline V gene (reference sequence). This CDR3 contains 14 residues. Study-wide points: Whether second-wave clones peaking at day 37 were SARS-CoV-2 specific went unconfirmed. Certain responding clones were present in pre-infection memory, suggesting participation of cross-reactive memory.

5'RACE with constant-segment primers yielded barcoded, UMI-tagged TCR alpha and TCR beta cDNA libraries. TCRdb processed the 5' RACE reads anew with MiXCR; each CDR3 protein has one entry. This table has 400,000 or so distinct CDR3 sequences, around 21% appearing once. In the case of this clonotype: Antigen specificity is unknown.

Source material: PBMCs or a T cell subset sorted from them (not recorded which). V usage is TRBV19 and J usage is TRBJ1-5, with a possible D match to TRBD1 (5 bases). This receptor was taken from an adult woman who had mild COVID-19 (a few samples of this study predate the infection). Cell type and time point are not known. CDR3 loop: CASSIVPGNQPQHF. The CDR3 bases are TGTGCCAGTAGTATAGTACCAGGGAATCAGCCCCAGCATTTT.